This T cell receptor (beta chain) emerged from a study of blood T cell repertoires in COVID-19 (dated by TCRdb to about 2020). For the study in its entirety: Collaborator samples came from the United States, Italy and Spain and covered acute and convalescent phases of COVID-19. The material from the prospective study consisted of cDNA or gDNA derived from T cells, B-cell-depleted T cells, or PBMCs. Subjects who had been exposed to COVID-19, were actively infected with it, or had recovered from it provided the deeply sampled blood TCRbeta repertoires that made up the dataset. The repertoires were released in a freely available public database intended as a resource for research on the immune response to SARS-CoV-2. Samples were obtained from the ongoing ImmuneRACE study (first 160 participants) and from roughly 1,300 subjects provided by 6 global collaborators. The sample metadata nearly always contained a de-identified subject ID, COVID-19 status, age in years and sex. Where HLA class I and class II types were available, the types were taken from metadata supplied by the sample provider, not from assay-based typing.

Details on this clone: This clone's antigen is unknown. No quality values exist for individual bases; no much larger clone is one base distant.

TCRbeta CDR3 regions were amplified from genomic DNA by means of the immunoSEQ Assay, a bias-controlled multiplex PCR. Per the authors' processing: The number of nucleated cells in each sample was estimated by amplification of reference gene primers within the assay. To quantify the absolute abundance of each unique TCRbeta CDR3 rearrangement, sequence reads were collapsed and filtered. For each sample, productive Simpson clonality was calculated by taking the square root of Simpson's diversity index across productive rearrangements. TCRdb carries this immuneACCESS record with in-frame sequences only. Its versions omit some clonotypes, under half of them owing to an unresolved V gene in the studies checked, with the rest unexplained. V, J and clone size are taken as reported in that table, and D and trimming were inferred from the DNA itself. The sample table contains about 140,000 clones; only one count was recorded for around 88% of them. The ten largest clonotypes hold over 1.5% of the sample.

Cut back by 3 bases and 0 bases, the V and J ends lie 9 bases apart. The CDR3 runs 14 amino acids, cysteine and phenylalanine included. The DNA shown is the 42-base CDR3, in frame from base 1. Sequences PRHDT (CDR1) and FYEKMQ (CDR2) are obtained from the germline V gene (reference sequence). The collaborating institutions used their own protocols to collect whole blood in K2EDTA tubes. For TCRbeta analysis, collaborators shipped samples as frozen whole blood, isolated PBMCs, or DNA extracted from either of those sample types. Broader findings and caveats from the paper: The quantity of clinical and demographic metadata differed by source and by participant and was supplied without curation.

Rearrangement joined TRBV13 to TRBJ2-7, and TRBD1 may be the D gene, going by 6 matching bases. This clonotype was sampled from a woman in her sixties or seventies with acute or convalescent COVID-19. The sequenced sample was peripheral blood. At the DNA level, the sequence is TGTGCCAGCAGCTTTACAGGGAGCTCCTACGAGCAGTACTTC. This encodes CASSFTGSSYEQYF.